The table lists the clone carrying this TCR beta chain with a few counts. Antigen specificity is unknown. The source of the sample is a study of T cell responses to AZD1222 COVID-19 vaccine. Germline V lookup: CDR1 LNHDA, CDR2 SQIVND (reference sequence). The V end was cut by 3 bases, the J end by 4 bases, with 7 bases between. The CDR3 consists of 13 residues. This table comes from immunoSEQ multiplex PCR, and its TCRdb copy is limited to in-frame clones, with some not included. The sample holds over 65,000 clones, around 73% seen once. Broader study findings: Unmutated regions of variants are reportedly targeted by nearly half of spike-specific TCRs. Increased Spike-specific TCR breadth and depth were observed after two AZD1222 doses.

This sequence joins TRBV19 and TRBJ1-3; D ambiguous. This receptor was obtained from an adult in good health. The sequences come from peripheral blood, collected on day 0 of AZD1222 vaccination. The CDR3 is CASSMYIGNTIYF. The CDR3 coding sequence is TGTGCCAGTAGTATGTACATCGGAAACACCATATATTTT.